The present T cell receptor (beta chain) was sequenced within a study of cytomegalovirus exposure and HLA in healthy donors. 60 Vbeta and 13 Jbeta primers were used in PCR. TCRdb's table, derived via immunoSEQ multiplex PCR, lists solely in-frame clones and lacks some. The data contain around 110,000 clones, about four fifths of them seen just once; the ten biggest clones take up roughly 6.5%. The V gene's germline CDR1 is SNHLY and CDR2 FYNNEI. Trimming removed 3 bases from V and 6 bases from J, with 8 bases in between. This CDR3 comprises 12 residues. This chain uses TRBV2 with TRBJ1-2; possibly TRBD1 for D (5 bases). Sequenced sample: PBMCs. The TCR comes from a woman in her fifties or sixties in good health and CMV-seropositive. The CDR3 nucleotides are TGTGCCAGCAGTGACAGGGCTCATGGCTACACCTTC. Translation: CASSDRAHGYTF. Variable domain in full (rest from reference TRBV2 and TRBJ1-2): EPEVTQTPSHQVTQMGQEVILRCVPISNHLYFYWYRQILGQKVEFLVSFYNNEISEKSEIFDDQFSVERPDGSNFTLKIRSTKLEDSAMYFCASSDRAHGYTFGSGTRLTVV.